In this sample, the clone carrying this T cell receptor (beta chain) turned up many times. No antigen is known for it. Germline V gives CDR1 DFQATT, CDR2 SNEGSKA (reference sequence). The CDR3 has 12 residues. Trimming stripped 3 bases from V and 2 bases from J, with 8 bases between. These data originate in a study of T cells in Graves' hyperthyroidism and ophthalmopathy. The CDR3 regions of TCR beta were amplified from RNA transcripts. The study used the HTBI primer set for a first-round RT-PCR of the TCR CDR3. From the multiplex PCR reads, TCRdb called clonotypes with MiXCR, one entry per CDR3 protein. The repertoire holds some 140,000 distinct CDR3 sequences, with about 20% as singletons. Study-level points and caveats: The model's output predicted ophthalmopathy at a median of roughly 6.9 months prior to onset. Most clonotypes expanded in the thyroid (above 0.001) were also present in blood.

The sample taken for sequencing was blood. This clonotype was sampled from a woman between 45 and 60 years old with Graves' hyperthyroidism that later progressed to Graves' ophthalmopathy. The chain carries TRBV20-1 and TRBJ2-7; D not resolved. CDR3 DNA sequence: TGCAGTGCTAGTGGGCTGGCCTACGAGCAGTACTTC. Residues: CSASGLAYEQYF.